The next 21 T cell receptor beta chains were all read from a single sample in a study of T cell responses to AZD1222 COVID-19 vaccine. The data were produced by immunoSEQ multiplex PCR, yet TCRdb's version contains in-frame clones alone and is incomplete. The table includes about 140,000 clones, around 90% detected once. The source material was peripheral blood, sampled 28 days after the second dose of the MenACWY control vaccine. The receptors were sampled from an adult who received the MenACWY meningococcal vaccine as a control.

This chain connects TRBV21-1 to TRBJ2-2; TRBD2 is taken as the D call from the table, unchecked against the DNA. TRBV21-1 is a pseudogene locus. The CDR3 is made up of 17 amino acids. CDR3 sequence: CASSQEAGSTLARELFF. In DNA form, the CDR3 reads TGTGCCAGCAGCCAAGAGGCGGGGTCCACCCTCGCCCGGGAGCTGTTTTTT.

This rearrangement joins TRBV6-5 to TRBJ1-2; 9 nucleotides agree with TRBD1. CDR3 length: 13 residues. CDR1 is MNHEY and CDR2 is SVGAGI in the germline V gene. J was trimmed by 4 bases and V by 9 bases; bases with no gene match: 6. The CDR3 nucleotides are TGTGCCAGTGGGCGGACAGGGGTCTATGGCTACACCTTC. This sequence encodes CASGRTGVYGYTF.

This sequence joins TRBV19 and TRBJ1-3; D call uncertain. Germline CDR1 reads LNHDA; CDR2 reads SQIVND (reference sequence). The CDR3 has 14 residues. The V end lost 5 bases, the J end lost 0 bases, and 8 bases lay between the germline ends. The CDR3 loop reads CASSAGSSGNTIYF. As DNA, the CDR3 is TGTGCCAGTAGTGCCGGTAGCTCTGGAAACACCATATATTTT.

This chain connects TRBV5-4 to TRBJ2-3; D is possibly TRBD2 (7 bases). CDR1 is SGHNT and CDR2 is YYREEE in the germline V gene (reference sequence). V shed 0 bases and J shed 2 bases, with 16 bases lying between them. CDR3 size: 17 residues. This CDR3 reads CASSLAGGPFSTDTQYF. CDR3 DNA: TGTGCCAGCAGCTTGGCCGGGGGGCCCTTTTCCACAGATACGCAGTATTTT.

The chain is built from TRBV24-1 and TRBJ2-1; perhaps TRBD2 as D (6 bases). Germline assignment: CDR1 KGHDR and CDR2 SFDVKD. The CDR3 runs to 16 residues. The germline V and J ends were trimmed by 5 bases and 4 bases, with 17 bases remaining between them. CDR3 sequence reads: CATSAPGEAVYNEQFF. The CDR3 DNA is TGTGCCACCAGTGCTCCGGGGGAGGCCGTTTACAATGAGCAGTTCTTC.

The V and J genes are TRBV6-5 and TRBJ1-1, with 12 bases aligning to TRBD1. J lost 10 bases, V lost 6 bases, and 9 bases had no gene match. From germline, CDR1 is MNHEY and CDR2 SVGAGI. The CDR3 consists of 14 residues. The CDR3 DNA follows: TGTGCCAGCAGGGGACAGGGGGCATTGGGTGGAGCTTTCTTT. This gives the protein CASRGQGALGGAFF.

The gene calls are TRBV9 and TRBJ2-2; D is unresolved. V lost 0 bases and J 0 bases, leaving 6 bases between the germline ends. CDR3 length: 15 residues. Germline CDR1 reads SGDLS; CDR2 reads YYNGEE. The CDR3 DNA reads as TGTGCCAGCAGCGTAGTAGGTGCGAACACCGGGGAGCTGTTTTTT. This encodes CASSVVGANTGELFF.

The rearrangement links TRBV28 to TRBJ2-7; D is perhaps TRBD1 (6 bases). V was trimmed by 1 base and J by 2 bases, leaving 30 bases between them. Germline V CDR1 and CDR2: MDHEN, SYDVKM. The CDR3 contains 21 residues. The CDR3 DNA reads as TGTGCCAGCAGTTTATTCTATCTATGGGGACAAGCCGACTTCGGCACCTACGAGCAGTACTTC. Residues: CASSLFYLWGQADFGTYEQYF.

The rearrangement uses TRBV18 and TRBJ1-2, with D perhaps TRBD1 (5 bases). Trimming removed 2 bases from V and 2 bases from J, with 15 bases in between. CDR1 and CDR2 from the germline V gene are KGHSH and LQKENI. CDR3 length: 16 amino acids. This chain's CDR3 is CASSPGSLGENYGYTF. CDR3 bases: TGTGCCAGCTCACCAGGTTCGCTAGGGGAAAACTATGGCTACACCTTC.

V gene TRBV11-2 combines with J gene TRBJ2-2, with D unclear. Per the germline V gene, CDR1 is SGHAT and CDR2 is FQNNGV. V gave up 7 bases and J gave up 0 bases, with 9 bases separating them. This CDR3 comprises 14 residues. The CDR3: CASTPGPNTGELFF. CDR3 DNA sequence: TGTGCCAGCACCCCCGGGCCGAACACCGGGGAGCTGTTTTTT. The complete variable domain, with remaining parts taken from reference TRBV11-2 and TRBJ2-2, reads EAGVAQSPRYKIIEKRQSVAFWCNPISGHATLYWYQQILGQGPKLLIQFQNNGVVDDSQLPKDRFSAERLKGVDSTLKIQPAKLEDSAVYLCASTPGPNTGELFFGEGSRLTVL.

V and J are TRBV19 and TRBJ1-2, with D tentatively TRBD1 (5 bases). This CDR3 is built from 13 residues. V lost 2 bases and J lost 8, with 12 bases in between. Germline V gives CDR1 LNHDA, CDR2 SQIVND (reference sequence). The DNA of the CDR3 is TGTGCCAGTAGTATATGGGGGGACCGCGGCTACACCTTC. It encodes CASSIWGDRGYTF.

The chain links TRBV25-1 to TRBJ1-2, with D tentatively TRBD1 (5 bases). Looked up from germline, CDR1 is MGHDK and CDR2 is SYGVNS. The CDR3 has 13 amino acids. V dropped 0 bases and J dropped 6 bases, with 8 bases sitting between them. This CDR3 is CASSEYQGHGYTF. The CDR3, as DNA: TGTGCCAGCAGTGAATACCAGGGCCATGGCTACACCTTC.

The genes are TRBV3-1 (or the pseudogene TRBV3-2) and TRBJ2-3; TRBD2 matches at 13 bases. The CDR3 sequence is 19 residues long. Unmatched junction bases numbered 12, after V lost 4 bases and J lost 2 bases. Germline V gene lookup returns CDR1 LGHDT and CDR2 YNNKEL (reference sequence). In nucleotides, the CDR3 is TGTGCCAGCAGCCGAAGATCGGGGACTAGCGGGGTCCTCACAGATACGCAGTATTTT. Translation gives CASSRRSGTSGVLTDTQYF.

The rearrangement uses TRBV9 and TRBJ2-3, with 8 bases fitting TRBD2. Germline V gene sequence: CDR1 SGDLS, CDR2 YYNGEE. V shed 0 bases, J shed 2 bases, and the junction held 5 bases outside the gene matches. There are 16 residues in the CDR3. CDR3 sequence (DNA): TGTGCCAGCAGCGTAGAAGGCGGGGGGCCCACAGATACGCAGTATTTT. This gives the protein CASSVEGGGPTDTQYF.

V usage is TRBV30 and J usage is TRBJ2-2; 9 bases are a match to TRBD1. The V gene end was trimmed by 5 bases and the J gene end by 4 bases; junction bases not matched to a gene: 5. The length of the CDR3 is 14 residues. Germline assignment: CDR1 GTSNPN and CDR2 SVGIG (reference sequence). The CDR3 spells CAWSRDRATGELFF. As DNA, the CDR3 is TGTGCCTGGTCCCGGGACAGGGCCACCGGGGAGCTGTTTTTT.

V gene TRBV27 combines with J gene TRBJ1-2; TRBD1 matches 11 bases. Germline CDR1 reads MNHEY; CDR2 reads SMNVEV (reference sequence). V gave up 4 bases and J gave up 4 bases; unmatched junction bases: 5. The CDR3 length is 15 residues. The CDR3 DNA follows: TGTGCCAGCAGTTCAGGACAGGGGGCAATCTATGGCTACACCTTC. Its protein is CASSSGQGAIYGYTF.

This clone has more than one count but fewer than ten. The chain combines TRBV28 with TRBJ1-1; tentative D call: TRBD1 (6 bases). The CDR3 covers 15 residues. Germline CDR1 reads MDHEN; CDR2 reads SYDVKM. V shed 3 bases and J shed 9 bases, with 20 bases lying between them. CDR3 protein: CASSFQGMVIVKAFF. The CDR3 DNA sequence: TGTGCCAGCAGTTTCCAGGGGATGGTTATAGTGAAAGCTTTCTTT.

The chain couples TRBV27 to TRBJ2-5; 11 bases map to TRBD2. This CDR3 spans 15 amino acids. V trimming: 6 bases; J trimming: 4 bases; junction bases outside the gene matches: 7. The V gene's germline CDR1 is MNHEY and CDR2 SMNVEV (reference sequence). The CDR3 sequence is CASSPWLAGGETQYF. The CDR3 coding sequence is TGTGCCAGCAGCCCTTGGCTAGCGGGAGGAGAGACCCAGTACTTC.

With respect to this clone: Different DNA sequences within this sample yield the same CDR3. This chain uses TRBV7-2 with TRBJ2-7; D ambiguous. The V end was cut by 1 base, the J end by 4 bases, with 5 bases between. The CDR3 has 12 residues. Germline-derived CDR1 and CDR2 are SGHTA and FQGNSA. Here the CDR3 DNA reads TGTGCCAGCAGCTTAGTGGGTTACGAGCAGTACTTC. Translated: CASSLVGYEQYF.

The rearrangement links TRBV15 to TRBJ2-1; 7 nucleotides agree with TRBD1. J was trimmed by 2 bases and V by 5 bases; bases with no gene match: 6. The CDR3 is 15 amino acids. Germline CDR1 reads LNHNV; CDR2 reads YYDKDF (reference sequence). The CDR3 spells CATSLHRGAYNEQFF. CDR3 coding DNA: TGTGCCACCAGCTTACACAGGGGAGCCTACAATGAGCAGTTCTTC.

The rearrangement links TRBV4-3 to TRBJ1-3; D unclear. V was shortened by 0 bases and J by 4 bases, with 19 bases between the two germline ends. Germline V gives CDR1 LGHNA, CDR2 YSLEER. The CDR3 covers 18 residues. The CDR3 DNA reads as TGCGCCAGCAGCCAAGAAAGGCCTAGCCACCTCCAGGGAAACACCATATATTTT. This translates into CASSQERPSHLQGNTIYF.